These 18 T cell receptor beta chains share one sample of origin, sequenced in a study of breast tumors, draining lymph nodes, adjacent tissues. Axillary draining lymph nodes of breast cancer patients supplied the node samples. TCRdb ran MiXCR on the multiplex PCR reads and lists one entry per CDR3 protein. The sample lists some 170,000 distinct CDR3 sequences, around 35% seen once, with about 3.7% in the top ten. The sample taken for sequencing was axillary lymph node tissue. Receptors originate from a female donor with breast cancer. Some clones in this sample may be carry-over from other donors' samples.

This clonotype was counted ten times or more. The V gene is TRBV20-1, the J gene TRBJ1-2, with 8 bases aligning to TRBD1. Germline V CDR1 and CDR2: DFQATT, SNEGSKA (reference sequence). The CDR3 has 15 residues. V shed 1 base, J shed 4 bases, and the junction held 8 bases outside the gene matches. CDR3 region: CSARGPDRAAYGYTF. Written as DNA, the CDR3 is TGCAGTGCTAGAGGTCCGGACAGGGCGGCCTATGGCTACACCTTC.

This clonotype was seen a handful of times. A much larger clone lies one base from this, so it may be a read error. The chain links TRBV6-2 or TRBV6-3 to TRBJ1-6; D is unresolved. The V gene's germline CDR1 is MNHEY and CDR2 SVGEGT. The CDR3 loop spans 15 amino acids. CDR3 loop: CASRRPESYNSPFHF. CDR3 sequence (DNA): TGTGCCAGCAGACGCCCGGAGTCCTATAATTCACCCTTCCACTTT.

The sample holds many counts of this clonotype. This chain links TRBV29-1 with TRBJ2-1, with D possibly TRBD2 on 6 matching bases. Trimming shortened V by 3 bases and J by 3 bases, and 12 bases separated the two germline ends. The V gene's germline CDR1 is SQVTM and CDR2 ANQGSEA. The CDR3 extends over 14 amino acids. CDR3 residues: CSVEDSGVYNEQFF. The CDR3 DNA sequence: TGCAGCGTTGAGGATAGCGGCGTCTACAATGAGCAGTTCTTC.

V is TRBV12-3 or TRBV12-4 and J is TRBJ2-2; TRBD2 is a possible D gene (5 bases). This CDR3 region has 15 residues. V lost 6 bases, J lost 6 bases, and 17 bases lay in between. The CDR3 DNA reads as TGTGCCAGCAGCTTCCACCTCCGGGGTCCCGGGGAGCTGTTTTTT. Protein sequence: CASSFHLRGPGELFF.

This clonotype was detected ten times or more. This chain connects TRBV18 to TRBJ1-5, with D unresolved. Trimming took 6 bases from V and 10 from J, leaving 16 bases between them. The CDR3 has 13 residues. Germline CDR1 is KGHSH and CDR2 is LQKENI. CDR3 sequence: CASSRREVQPQHF. The CDR3, as DNA: TGTGCCAGCTCCCGGAGGGAGGTCCAACCCCAGCATTTT.

Worth noting for this clonotype: A read error may produce the germline difference seen at one junction end. The J gene is TRBJ2-7, the V gene TRBV7-6, with 9 bases fitting TRBD1. The CDR3 spans 15 residues. The germline gives CDR1 SGHVS, CDR2 FNYEAQ. The chain's CDR3 is CASSPGQGILLEQYF. DNA of the CDR3: TGTGCTAGCAGCCCGGGACAGGGTATCCTACTTGAGCAGTACTTC.

Ten or more counts support this clonotype. The chain employs TRBV30 and TRBJ1-2; TRBD1 is a possible D gene (6 bases). Trimming removed 8 bases from V and 0 bases from J, with 13 bases in between. The CDR3 totals 13 residues. The V gene's germline CDR1 is GTSNPN and CDR2 SVGIG (reference sequence). CDR3: CAGAGTSNYGYTF. CDR3 sequence (DNA): TGTGCCGGAGCCGGGACATCTAACTATGGCTACACCTTC. Looking up the rest from reference TRBV30 and TRBJ1-2 gives the full variable domain: SQTIHQWPATLVQPVGSPLSLECTVEGTSNPNLYWYRQAAGRGLQLLFYSVGIGQISSEVPQNLSASRPQDRQFILSSKKLLLSDSGFYLCAGAGTSNYGYTFGSGTRLTVV.

Many counts were recorded for this clonotype. The rearrangement links TRBV15 to TRBJ2-6; D is undetermined. CDR1 is LNHNV and CDR2 is YYDKDF in the germline V gene (reference sequence). V lost 5 bases, J lost 1 base, and 9 bases lay in between. This CDR3 contains 15 residues. The CDR3 DNA reads as TGTGCCACCAGCTCCCCCCGGTCTGGGGCCAACGTCCTGACTTTC. This sequence encodes CATSSPRSGANVLTF.

The table lists this clonotype with many counts. The V and J genes are TRBV15 and TRBJ2-3; 7 nucleotides line up with TRBD2. This CDR3 region has 15 residues. With 1 base clipped from V and 1 base from J, the junction kept 2 bases outside the gene matches. In germline, CDR1 is LNHNV, CDR2 YYDKDF (reference sequence). CDR3 loop: CATSRASGGTDTQYF. As DNA, the CDR3 is TGTGCCACCAGCAGAGCCAGCGGGGGCACAGATACGCAGTATTTT. The variable domain in full, with the rest retrieved from reference TRBV15 and TRBJ2-3, is DAMVIQNPRYQVTQFGKPVTLSCSQTLNHNVMYWYQQKSSQAPKLLFHYYDKDFNNEADTPDNFQSRRPNTSFCFLDIRSPGLGDTAMYLCATSRASGGTDTQYFGPGTRLTVL.

A few counts support this clonotype. A much bigger clone sits one base away, suggesting this may be a read error. CDR3 nucleotides: TGCGCCAGCAGCCAAGGACGGGTCCTATACAATGAGCAGCTCTTC. This encodes CASSQGRVLYNEQLF. This rearrangement joins TRBV4-1 to TRBJ2-1; D call uncertain. The germline gives CDR1 MGHRA, CDR2 YSYEKL. This CDR3 contains 15 residues.

In its sample, this clonotype was seen many times. V gene TRBV30 combines with J gene TRBJ2-2; a weak D match, TRBD2 (6 bases). The CDR3 consists of 14 residues. V gave up 2 bases and J gave up 2 bases, with 9 bases separating them. The germline V gene encodes CDR1 GTSNPN and CDR2 SVGIG (reference sequence). The CDR3 protein is CAWSLEGNTGELFF. CDR3 sequence (DNA): TGTGCCTGGAGTTTGGAGGGAAACACCGGGGAGCTGTTTTTT.

Comment on this clonotype: The junction differs from germline at one of its ends, possibly a read error. The chain uses TRBV24-1 and TRBJ2-3; no reliable D call. The CDR3 has 15 residues. Germline loops: CDR1 KGHDR, CDR2 SFDVKD. CDR3 in DNA: TGTGCCACCAGTGAGCCACAGATGAGCACAGATACGCAGTGTTTT. Amino acids: CATSEPQMSTDTQCF.

This clonotype has more than one count but fewer than ten. A single base separates this from a much larger clone, so it may be a read error. CDR3 amino acids: CASSVVWAMHGYTF. DNA of the CDR3: TGTGCCAGCAGCGTAGTGTGGGCAATGCATGGCTACACCTTC. This chain uses TRBV5-6 with TRBJ1-2; no reliable D call. This CDR3 is 14 amino acids long. Germline loops: CDR1 SGHDT, CDR2 YYEEEE. Trimming took off 4 bases at V and 6 bases at J, with 16 bases between the two ends.

This clonotype occurred many times. This chain links TRBV28 with TRBJ2-1, with D hard to call. The CDR3 length is 11 residues. Per the germline V gene, CDR1 is MDHEN and CDR2 is SYDVKM. Trimming removed 5 bases at V and 7 bases at J, with 6 bases between. The CDR3 region has the DNA TGTGCCAGCAGTATGCTTAATGAGCAGTTCTTC. Translation gives CASSMLNEQFF.

This clonotype was seen repeatedly, ten times or more. The chain has TRBV12-5 and TRBJ1-3, with 7 bases that match TRBD1. Germline-derived CDR1 and CDR2 are LGHNT and FRNRAP. The CDR3 covers 18 residues. V shed 3 bases and J 2 bases; nucleotides not matched to a gene: 13. The chain's CDR3 is CASGFSTPGQTTGNTIYF. The DNA of the CDR3 is TGTGCTAGTGGTTTTTCCACACCGGGACAGACTACTGGAAACACCATATATTTT.

In the case of this clonotype: This could be a read error, since a much larger clone is one nucleotide away. This chain links TRBV6-5 with TRBJ2-3, with D perhaps matching TRBD1 (5 bases). From germline, CDR1 is MNHEY and CDR2 SVGAGI. The CDR3 contains 15 residues. The CDR3 DNA reads as TGTGCCAGCAGTACCGGCCGTATTAGCACAGGTACGCAGTATTTT. Translation: CASSTGRISTGTQYF.

J is TRBJ2-7 and V is TRBV20-1; 10 positions agree with TRBD1. This CDR3 region has 14 residues. The trim removed 6 bases at V and 2 bases at J, leaving 7 bases unmatched. Germline CDR1 DFQATT, CDR2 SNEGSKA (reference sequence). The DNA for the CDR3 is TGCAGTGCCATGGACAGGGGGGCGGCCTACGAGCAGTACTTC. It translates to CSAMDRGAAYEQYF.

Worth noting for this clonotype: This may be a read error: a much more frequent sequence differs by one nucleotide. This chain connects TRBV6-2 or TRBV6-3 to TRBJ2-7; a weak D match, TRBD2 (6 bases). The CDR3 is 15 amino acids. CDR1 is MNHEY, CDR2 SVGEGT, per germline. CDR3 nucleotide sequence: TGTGCCAGCAGTTATAGGGCGGGGATGATCTACGGGCAGTACTTC. It yields the protein CASSYRAGMIYGQYF.